The 15 T cell receptor beta chains below come from one sample, sequenced in a study of blood T cell repertoires in COVID-19. Produced via immunoSEQ multiplex PCR; TCRdb's table is partial and in-frame only. Among over 150,000 clones listed, around 85% were seen once. The specimen was PBMCs or T cells enriched from blood (not recorded which). The receptors originated from a man aged 40-49 years who had recovered from COVID-19.

The rearrangement joins TRBV5-1 to TRBJ2-5; 8 bases are shared with TRBD2. Germline CDR1 SGHRS, CDR2 YFSETQ. J was trimmed by 7 bases and V by 4 bases; bases with no gene match: 15. The CDR3 loop spans 16 amino acids. The CDR3 here is CASSPQPWTGGGTQYF. For the CDR3, the DNA is TGCGCCAGCAGCCCCCAACCCTGGACCGGGGGGGGGACCCAGTACTTC.

The chain couples TRBV29-1 to TRBJ1-1; 7 bases match TRBD1. Trimming at V came to 1 base and at J to 10 bases, leaving 9 bases not matched to a gene. Germline-derived CDR1 and CDR2 are SQVTM and ANQGSEA. The CDR3 spans 13 residues. The DNA for the CDR3 is TGCAGCGTTGAAGGACAGGGTTTGGTGGGAGCTTTCTTT. Its translation: CSVEGQGLVGAFF.

The chain links TRBV6-5 to TRBJ2-7; D might be TRBD1 (5 bases). CDR1 MNHEY and CDR2 SVGAGI come from the germline V gene. V lost 8 bases and J 2 bases, leaving 13 bases between the germline ends. The CDR3 runs 13 residues. CDR3 sequence reads: CASSTGPAYEQYF. The CDR3 nucleotides are TGTGCCAGCTCTACAGGCCCAGCCTACGAGCAGTACTTC.

The chain joins TRBV6-2 or TRBV6-3 to TRBJ2-7, with 10 nucleotides matching TRBD2. This CDR3 spans 14 amino acids. The J segment lost 6 bases and the V segment lost 4 bases, leaving 6 bases of the junction unmatched. Germline CDR1 is MNHEY and CDR2 is SVGEGT. CDR3 nucleotide sequence: TGTGCCAGCAGTTTTACTAGCGGGAACCCCGAGCAGTACTTC. Residues: CASSFTSGNPEQYF.

This rearrangement joins TRBV11-3 to TRBJ1-1; unclear D gene. The CDR3 is made up of 13 amino acids. V gave up 0 bases and J gave up 3 bases, with 5 bases separating them. The V gene's germline CDR1 is SGHNT and CDR2 YENEEA. The CDR3 loop reads CASSLDPDTEAFF. CDR3 in DNA: TGTGCCAGCAGCTTAGATCCGGACACTGAAGCTTTCTTT.

V usage is TRBV28 and J usage is TRBJ2-5; perhaps TRBD2 as D (6 bases). This CDR3 comprises 17 residues. Trimming stripped 5 bases from V and 3 bases from J, with 22 bases between. CDR1 MDHEN and CDR2 SYDVKM come from the germline V gene. CDR3 sequence: CASSAAGTQTREETQYF. Here the CDR3 DNA reads TGTGCCAGCAGTGCCGCCGGGACCCAGACTAGAGAAGAGACCCAGTACTTC.

This sequence joins TRBV6-1 and TRBJ1-5; perhaps TRBD1 as D (5 bases). Germline V gene data show CDR1 as MNHNS and CDR2 as SASEGT. Trimming stripped 1 base from V and 1 base from J, with 8 bases between. The CDR3 loop spans 15 amino acids. In nucleotides, the CDR3 is TGTGCCAGCAGTGAAGTGGGGGGGAGCAATCAGCCCCAGCATTTT. Amino acids: CASSEVGGSNQPQHF.

The genes are TRBV29-1 and TRBJ1-1; no clear D gene. With 4 bases removed from V and 3 bases from J, the gap between germline ends came to 9 bases. The CDR3 spans 12 residues. Germline V gene data show CDR1 as SQVTM and CDR2 as ANQGSEA. The CDR3 reads CSVAREHTEAFF. The CDR3 DNA reads as TGCAGCGTTGCACGGGAACACACTGAAGCTTTCTTT.

V gene TRBV27 combines with J gene TRBJ1-6; D is unresolved. The CDR3 loop spans 13 amino acids. The ends were cut back, 6 bases at V and 10 bases at J, with 13 bases in the middle. Germline values: CDR1 MNHEY, CDR2 SMNVEV (reference sequence). The CDR3, as DNA: TGTGCCAGCAGCAGTAATGGTGCATCACCCCTCCACTTT. Translation: CASSSNGASPLHF.

The gene calls are TRBV5-8 and TRBJ1-1; D ambiguous. The CDR3 spans 15 residues. Germline V gene data show CDR1 as SGHTS and CDR2 as YDEGEE. V shed 2 bases and J shed 5 bases, with 16 bases lying between them. The CDR3 region is CASSFKASGGTEAFF. The CDR3 DNA follows: TGTGCCAGCAGCTTCAAGGCATCGGGAGGGACTGAAGCTTTCTTT.

V usage is TRBV2 and J usage is TRBJ2-7; tentatively, D is TRBD2 (5 bases). In germline, CDR1 is SNHLY, CDR2 FYNNEI. The ends were cut back, 6 bases at V and 2 bases at J, with 17 bases in the middle. This CDR3 is built from 15 residues. For the CDR3, the DNA is TGTGCCAGCAGCCCGGGGTTCCTAGGGCCCTACGAGCAGTACTTC. This translates into CASSPGFLGPYEQYF.

The chain combines TRBV27 with TRBJ1-2, with D possibly being TRBD1 (6 bases). Germline CDR1 is MNHEY and CDR2 is SMNVEV (reference sequence). The CDR3 sequence is 15 residues long. Deletions cut 4 bases from V and 4 bases from J, with 16 bases between. DNA for the CDR3: TGTGCCAGCAGTTCCAGGGTGGACAGCCCCTATGGCTACACCTTC. This codes for CASSSRVDSPYGYTF.

The chain carries TRBV27 and TRBJ1-6, with D unclear. Germline V gene sequence: CDR1 MNHEY, CDR2 SMNVEV (reference sequence). Trimming pared 2 bases from V and 7 bases from J, leaving 6 bases between. The CDR3 covers 13 residues. The CDR3: CASSLVANSPLHF. The CDR3, as DNA: TGTGCCAGCAGTTTAGTCGCGAATTCACCCCTCCACTTT.

The rearrangement joins TRBV11-3 to TRBJ2-3; 7 bases fit TRBD2. V lost 5 bases to trimming and J lost 5 bases; unmatched junction nucleotides: 13. The CDR3 is made up of 16 amino acids. Germline V lookup: CDR1 SGHNT, CDR2 YENEEA. The CDR3 region is CASSPRGAGFIDTQYF. CDR3 sequence (DNA): TGTGCCAGCAGCCCCCGGGGAGCGGGATTCATAGATACGCAGTATTTT. Based on the CDR3 plus reference TRBV11-3 and TRBJ2-3, the full variable domain is EAGVVQSPRYKIIEKKQPVAFWCNPISGHNTLYWYLQNLGQGPELLIRYENEEAVDDSQLPKDRFSAERLKGVDSTLKIQPAELGDSAVYLCASSPRGAGFIDTQYFGPGTRLTVL.

The chain couples TRBV6-1 to TRBJ1-5; D gene ambiguous. Germline V CDR1 and CDR2: MNHNS, SASEGT. CDR3 length: 11 amino acids. The germline V and J ends were trimmed by 3 bases and 9 bases, with 6 bases remaining between them. CDR3: CASSDNWPQHF. CDR3 nucleotide sequence: TGTGCCAGCAGTGATAACTGGCCCCAGCATTTT.